These 9 T cell receptor beta chains were sequenced from one sample in a study of blood T cell repertoires in COVID-19. Profiling relied on immunoSEQ multiplex PCR, and the TCRdb table lists in-frame clones only, not all of them. The data show around 150,000 clones, around nine tenths seen once. Material for sequencing was peripheral blood. The source of these receptors is a woman aged 70-85 years with COVID-19, enrolled during active disease.

This clone showed up just once. The genes are TRBV2 and TRBJ2-3; D might be TRBD2 (5 bases). Germline CDR1 is SNHLY and CDR2 is FYNNEI. The CDR3 totals 13 residues. The V end lost 9 bases, the J end lost 4 bases, and 14 bases lay between the germline ends. CDR3 bases: TGTGCCAGGAGGGATGCAGGAGCAGATACGCAGTATTTT. This encodes CARRDAGADTQYF.

The chain uses TRBV19 and TRBJ1-2; 9 nucleotides line up with TRBD1. V trimming: 4 bases; J trimming: 7 bases; junction bases outside the gene matches: 4. The germline V gene encodes CDR1 LNHDA and CDR2 SQIVND (reference sequence). CDR3 length: 13 residues. The CDR3 nucleotides are TGTGCCAGTAGTAAAGAGGGACAGGGTGGCTACACCTTC. Its translation is CASSKEGQGGYTF.

The V gene is TRBV11-1, the J gene TRBJ1-1; unclear D gene. Germline CDR1 SGHAT, CDR2 FQDESV (reference sequence). The CDR3 has 12 amino acids. The germline V and J ends were trimmed by 5 bases and 6 bases, with 10 bases remaining between them. Written as DNA, the CDR3 is TGTGCCAGCAGCGGTCGGTCCCCTGAAGCTTTCTTT. Its protein is CASSGRSPEAFF.

The chain couples TRBV7-3 to TRBJ1-2, with 7 bases lining up with TRBD1. The length of the CDR3 is 15 residues. CDR1 and CDR2 from the germline V gene are SGHTA and FQGTGA. With V trimmed by 1 base and J by 6 bases, 8 bases remained unmatched. The CDR3 spells CASSLKTGERDGYTF. The DNA of the CDR3 is TGTGCCAGCAGCTTAAAAACAGGGGAAAGGGATGGCTACACCTTC.

The V and J genes are TRBV3-1 (or the pseudogene TRBV3-2) and TRBJ2-2; maybe TRBD1 (5 bases). Germline values: CDR1 LGHDT, CDR2 YNNKEL (reference sequence). The V end was cut by 1 base, the J end by 7 bases, with 16 bases between. The CDR3 is 16 residues long. DNA for the CDR3: TGTGCCAGCAGCCAAGGGGCAGGGAATCGTGGCGGGGAGCTGTTTTTT. Its translation: CASSQGAGNRGGELFF.

J is TRBJ1-2 and V is TRBV27, with 7 bases matching TRBD1. The V gene end was trimmed by 6 bases and the J gene end by 3 bases; junction bases not matched to a gene: 4. Germline V gene sequence: CDR1 MNHEY, CDR2 SMNVEV (reference sequence). There are 13 residues in the CDR3. The CDR3 loop is CASRRQGDYGYTF. The CDR3 nucleotides are TGTGCCAGCAGGCGACAGGGTGACTATGGCTACACCTTC.

This rearrangement joins TRBV23-1 to TRBJ2-3, with TRBD1 matching over 10 bases. TRBV23-1 counts as an open reading frame of uncertain function. Losses at the gene ends were 3 bases for V and 3 bases for J; bases not matched to a gene: 3. This CDR3 is 15 amino acids long. As DNA, the CDR3 is TGCGCCAGCAGTCATGGGGGACAGGGGACAGATACGCAGTATTTT. Its protein product is CASSHGGQGTDTQYF.

V usage is TRBV5-1 and J usage is TRBJ2-2; D is possibly TRBD1 (5 bases). Germline CDR1 SGHRS, CDR2 YFSETQ. This CDR3 contains 15 residues. V was cut by 3 bases and J by 4 bases, with 13 bases left in between. CDR3 residues: CASSSEARGTGELFF. The CDR3 DNA reads as TGCGCCAGCAGCTCCGAGGCAAGGGGCACCGGGGAGCTGTTTTTT.

V and J are TRBV19 and TRBJ2-7; the match to TRBD1 covers 9 bases. The germline V gene encodes CDR1 LNHDA and CDR2 SQIVND (reference sequence). The CDR3 totals 15 residues. V trimming: 4 bases; J trimming: 2 bases; junction bases outside the gene matches: 6. The CDR3 protein is CASSTYRGPTYEQYF. CDR3 sequence (DNA): TGTGCCAGTAGTACCTACAGGGGGCCCACCTACGAGCAGTACTTC.